This T cell receptor beta chain was captured by sequencing in a study of CD8+CD57+ T cells in acquired aplastic anemia. Genomic DNA, serving as template, underwent TCR beta VDJ and CDR3 profiling. TCRdb reanalysed the reads using MiXCR and keeps one entry per CDR3 protein. The sample lists about 95,000 distinct CDR3 sequences, roughly two thirds occurring once. This clonotype was found many times. Trimming took off 10 bases at V and 2 bases at J, with 20 bases between the two ends. The CDR3 loop spans 16 amino acids. Germline V lookup: CDR1 ENHRY, CDR2 SYGVKD. Patients included in sequencing had previously demonstrated CD8+CD57+ cell expansion by flow cytometry.

The clonotype comes from a human donor with aplastic anemia. Sequenced: sorted CD4+, CD8+, or CD8+CD57+ T cells (not recorded which) from PBMCs. The V call is TRBV10-3, the J call TRBJ1-4; a weak D match, TRBD1 (5 bases). CDR3 amino acids: CATTPSRASTNEKLFF. CDR3 DNA sequence: TGTGCCACAACCCCATCCAGGGCCAGCACTAATGAAAAACTGTTTTTT.